The rows below give T cell receptor beta chains drawn from one sample of a study of T cell responses to AZD1222 COVID-19 vaccine. TCRdb's table, derived via immunoSEQ multiplex PCR, lists solely in-frame clones and lacks some. Of around 120,000 clones listed, 90% to 95% were seen once; the top ten hold 2.8%. The material was peripheral blood, obtained on day 0 of AZD1222 vaccination. These receptor sequences come from an adult in good health. Both conserved end residues are part of each CDR3. The order of the fields is J gene, V gene, CDR3 protein.

j_call: TRBJ2-7
v_call: TRBV2
cdr3_aa: CASSSGPPSYEQYF

j_call: TRBJ1-1
v_call: TRBV14
cdr3_aa: CASRHRGMNTEAFF

j_call: TRBJ2-3
v_call: TRBV6-5
cdr3_aa: CASRRTGGTDTQYF

j_call: TRBJ2-5
v_call: TRBV2
cdr3_aa: CASIREPQETQYF

j_call: TRBJ2-5
v_call: TRBV6-5
cdr3_aa: CASSYNRNQETQYF

j_call: TRBJ1-5
v_call: TRBV19
cdr3_aa: CASTPWWDAEALNQPQHF

j_call: TRBJ2-7
v_call: TRBV27
cdr3_aa: CASSLGRSYEQYF

j_call: TRBJ1-1
v_call: TRBV7-9
cdr3_aa: CAINTGAGRAFF

j_call: TRBJ1-1
v_call: TRBV25-1
cdr3_aa: CASRTEAFF

j_call: TRBJ2-3
v_call: TRBV27
cdr3_aa: CASTLGGVGDTQYF

j_call: TRBJ1-5
v_call: TRBV4-1
cdr3_aa: CASSQGPFPGQGGQPQHF

j_call: TRBJ2-1
v_call: TRBV2
cdr3_aa: CASSYGAEQFF

j_call: TRBJ2-4
v_call: TRBV6-5
cdr3_aa: CASSYSGGWNIQYF

j_call: TRBJ2-3
v_call: TRBV24-1
cdr3_aa: CATSERTSTDTQYF

j_call: TRBJ2-7
v_call: TRBV29-1
cdr3_aa: CSVGLGGRDNEQYF

j_call: TRBJ2-1
v_call: TRBV4-1
cdr3_aa: CASSQDFGQGRTDDEQFF

j_call: TRBJ1-4
v_call: TRBV12-3/TRBV12-4
cdr3_aa: CATRGFGNEKLFF